This T cell receptor (beta chain) was identified in a study of T cells in Graves' hyperthyroidism and ophthalmopathy. Whole-study findings and limits: Peripheral blood also featured most of the thyroid clonotypes expanded above 0.001. Ophthalmopathy prediction by the model preceded onset by a median about 6 months.

Amplification targeted TCR beta CDR3 regions from RNA transcripts. Primed by the HTBI set, a first-round RT-PCR was run on the TCR CDR3. TCRdb reanalysed the multiplex PCR reads using MiXCR and keeps one entry per CDR3 protein. The sample comprises around 290,000 distinct CDR3 sequences, 13% of which are singletons, and 6% to 8% rests with the top ten. Used for diagnoses were clinical symptoms, serum thyroxine and TRAb, thyroid ultrasound and orbital computed tomography. Regarding this clonotype: Its antigen is unknown. Since a much larger clone is just one base distant, this may be a read error.

This CDR3 region has 17 residues. Germline assignment: CDR1 GTSNPN and CDR2 SVGIG (reference sequence). The V gene is TRBV30, the J gene TRBJ2-2; D is unresolved. Sequencing was carried out using blood. The sequence came from a woman aged 25 to 45 with Graves' hyperthyroidism that later progressed to Graves' ophthalmopathy. DNA of the CDR3: TGTACCTGGAGCCTACTCCCTGGGAAACATTACACCGGGGAGCTGTTTTTT. Protein product: CTWSLLPGKHYTGELFF. Supplemented by reference TRBV30 and TRBJ2-2, the full variable domain reads SQTIHQWPATLVQPVGSPLSLECTVEGTSNPNLYWYRQAAGRGLQLLFYSVGIGQISSEVPQNLSASRPQDRQFILSSKKLLLSDSGFYLCTWSLLPGKHYTGELFFGEGSRLTVL.